Each of the 15 T cell receptor beta chains below was sequenced from the same sample in a study of T-cell memory formation after mild COVID-19. MiXCR, run by TCRdb on the 5' RACE reads, gives a single entry per CDR3 protein. The table includes some 100,000 distinct CDR3 sequences, 11% detected once. Source material: PBMCs or a T cell subset sorted from them (not recorded which). Source of these receptors: a man aged 18 to 29 who had mild COVID-19 (a few samples of this study predate the infection). Cell type and time point are not known.

The gene calls are TRBV4-2 and TRBJ2-7; a possible D gene is TRBD2 (7 bases). Germline V gene data show CDR1 as LGHNA and CDR2 as YNFKEQ. Trimming left V 0 bases short and J 2 bases short, with 14 bases between. The CDR3 length is 16 residues. The CDR3 sequence: CASSQELGGPTYEQYF. CDR3 in DNA: TGTGCCAGCAGCCAAGAATTGGGGGGGCCTACCTACGAGCAGTACTTC.

This clonotype occurred many times. The chain employs TRBV7-6 and TRBJ2-1; 7 nucleotides agree with TRBD1. The CDR3 covers 17 residues. The germline V gene has CDR1 SGHVS and CDR2 FNYEAQ. The ends lost 3 bases at V and 3 bases at J; junction bases unmatched: 11. DNA of the CDR3: TGTGCCAGCAGCTTTGGGGCCGGGACAGACCTCTACAATGAGCAGTTCTTC. This translates into CASSFGAGTDLYNEQFF.

The V gene is TRBV5-1, the J gene TRBJ2-7; D uncertain. The germline V gene has CDR1 SGHRS and CDR2 YFSETQ. This CDR3 spans 13 amino acids. V was trimmed by 4 bases and J by 3 bases, leaving 11 bases between them. CDR3 in amino acids: CASSEWVLYEQYF. The DNA for the CDR3 is TGCGCCAGCAGCGAGTGGGTTCTCTACGAGCAGTACTTC.

This clonotype was recorded a few times. This chain connects TRBV6-4 to TRBJ2-2, with 9 bases lining up with TRBD1. This CDR3 has 17 residues. The junction had 8 bases not matched to a gene; V was cut back by 0 bases and J by 6 bases. In germline, CDR1 is MRHNA, CDR2 SNTAGT. CDR3 protein: CASSDSTEQGAAGELFF. In nucleotides, the CDR3 is TGTGCCAGCAGTGACTCGACCGAACAGGGGGCGGCCGGGGAGCTGTTTTTT.

In its sample, this clonotype was seen a few times. V and J are TRBV15 and TRBJ2-5; weak D call: TRBD1 (5 bases). The CDR3 totals 15 residues. In germline, CDR1 is LNHNV, CDR2 YYDKDF (reference sequence). Trimming pared 1 base from V and 4 bases from J, leaving 13 bases between. For the CDR3, the DNA is TGTGCCACCAGCAGAGGGGCCAGGGCTCCAGAGACCCAGTACTTC. Residues: CATSRGARAPETQYF.

This clonotype was observed many times. The genes are TRBV7-9 and TRBJ2-2; the D is unclear. The CDR3 has 10 amino acids. Germline V gene data show CDR1 as SEHNR and CDR2 as FQNEAQ (reference sequence). The V end lost 8 bases, the J end lost 6 bases, and 4 bases lay between the germline ends. CDR3 protein: CASGAGELFF. The DNA for the CDR3 is TGTGCCAGCGGCGCCGGGGAGCTGTTTTTT. The whole variable domain, remainder taken from reference TRBV7-9 and TRBJ2-2, is DTGVSQNPRHKITKRGQNVTFRCDPISEHNRLYWYRQTLGQGPEFLTYFQNEAQLEKSRLLSDRFSAERPKGSFSTLEIQRTEQGDSAMYLCASGAGELFFGEGSRLTVL.

This clonotype was detected only a few times. This chain links TRBV20-1 with TRBJ2-7; either TRBD1 or TRBD2 may fit D (6 bases each). CDR1 DFQATT and CDR2 SNEGSKA come from the germline V gene (reference sequence). V lost 3 bases and J 4 bases, leaving 16 bases between the germline ends. CDR3 size: 14 residues. CDR3 sequence: CSARNGGSSYEQYF. The DNA for the CDR3 is TGCAGTGCTAGGAACGGGGGCTCCTCTTACGAGCAGTACTTC.

The J gene is TRBJ1-2, the V gene TRBV12-3 or TRBV12-4; D might be TRBD1 (5 bases). The length of the CDR3 is 16 residues. V dropped 5 bases and J dropped 3 bases, with 19 bases sitting between them. The DNA of the CDR3 is TGTGCCAGCAGTCCCAGGACCGCGGGGGAATACTATGGCTACACCTTC. This codes for CASSPRTAGEYYGYTF.

This clonotype showed up just a few times. The J gene is TRBJ2-3, the V gene TRBV5-1; D gene unclear. The V gene lost 0 bases and the J gene lost 2 bases, with 13 bases spanning the gap. CDR1 and CDR2 (germline): SGHRS, YFSETQ. The CDR3 has 16 residues. CDR3 in amino acids: CASSLGVLPDTDTQYF. Written as DNA, the CDR3 is TGCGCCAGCAGCTTGGGGGTACTACCAGACACAGATACGCAGTATTTT.

The chain employs TRBV29-1 and TRBJ2-1; TRBD1 matches 7 bases. Per germline, CDR1 SQVTM and CDR2 ANQGSEA. The V segment lost 4 bases and the J segment 0 bases; nucleotides outside the gene matches: 3. The CDR3 spans 14 residues. The CDR3 DNA sequence: TGCAGCGTTGTGTGGGACAGCTCCTACAATGAGCAGTTCTTC. Translating it yields CSVVWDSSYNEQFF.

A few counts support this clonotype. In DNA form, the CDR3 reads TGTGCCACCAGCAGAGCCCGGGACTTAAATTCACCCCTCCACTTT. This codes for CATSRARDLNSPLHF. This rearrangement joins TRBV15 to TRBJ1-6; D may be TRBD1 (5 bases). Germline V gene lookup returns CDR1 LNHNV and CDR2 YYDKDF (reference sequence). The length of the CDR3 is 15 residues. With 1 base removed from V and 7 bases from J, the gap between germline ends came to 11 bases.

This clonotype was recorded a few times. The genes are TRBV27 and TRBJ1-5, with TRBD1 identical over 7 bases. V shed 6 bases and J 4 bases; nucleotides not matched to a gene: 9. Germline CDR1 reads MNHEY; CDR2 reads SMNVEV (reference sequence). The CDR3 is 15 amino acids. CDR3 in DNA: TGTGCCAGCAGCAAAACGGGACAGTTGAATCAGCCCCAGCATTTT. Residues: CASSKTGQLNQPQHF.

The J gene is TRBJ1-1, the V gene TRBV4-3, with TRBD1 matching 7 bases. V shed 1 base and J 3 bases; nucleotides not matched to a gene: 5. Germline CDR1 LGHNA, CDR2 YSLEER. The CDR3 extends over 15 amino acids. The CDR3 loop is CASSQGDRVDTEAFF. The CDR3 nucleotides read TGCGCCAGCAGCCAAGGAGACAGGGTGGACACTGAAGCTTTCTTT.

This clonotype occurred many times. The J gene is TRBJ2-5, the V gene TRBV6-5; tentatively, D is TRBD1 (6 bases). The germline CDR1 and CDR2 sequences are MNHEY and SVGAGI. Between the trimmed V and J ends, which lost 4 bases and 4 bases, there was a span of 7 bases. The CDR3 covers 12 residues. The chain's CDR3 is CASSLQGETQYF. Here the CDR3 DNA reads TGTGCCAGCAGTTTACAGGGAGAGACCCAGTACTTC.

This clonotype showed up just a few times. V gene TRBV7-6 combines with J gene TRBJ2-7, with 11 nucleotides matching TRBD2. Losses at the gene ends were 0 bases for V and 5 bases for J; bases not matched to a gene: 3. Germline assignment: CDR1 SGHVS and CDR2 FNYEAQ. The CDR3 loop spans 15 amino acids. The CDR3 DNA reads as TGTGCCAGCAGCTTAGCGTCACTAGCGGGAGACGAGCAGTACTTC. Its protein product is CASSLASLAGDEQYF.